The rows below give T cell receptor beta chains drawn from one sample of a study of blood T cell repertoires in COVID-19. Method: immunoSEQ multiplex PCR; TCRdb's copy keeps in-frame clones and lacks some. The profile shows 70,000 to 95,000 clones, about 90% of them singletons. The sample taken for sequencing was peripheral blood. Source of these receptors: a woman in her 70s with acute or convalescent COVID-19. Each CDR3 is given without its conserved first and last residue. Fields, in order: J gene, V gene, CDR3 protein.

j_call: TRBJ1-5
v_call: TRBV12-3/TRBV12-4
cdr3_aa: ASSGGTKPQH

j_call: TRBJ2-2
v_call: TRBV3-1/TRBV3-2
cdr3_aa: ASSQVRTGELF

j_call: TRBJ2-3
v_call: TRBV6-1
cdr3_aa: ASSERNRDRGLGTQY

j_call: TRBJ2-5
v_call: TRBV6-5
cdr3_aa: ASRARGGAETQY

j_call: TRBJ1-2
v_call: TRBV27
cdr3_aa: ASSFRGEGATFNYGYT

j_call: TRBJ2-7
v_call: TRBV3-1/TRBV3-2
cdr3_aa: ASSQWGAGAGEQY

j_call: TRBJ1-3
v_call: TRBV9
cdr3_aa: ASSVGSGRSGNTIY

j_call: TRBJ1-2
v_call: TRBV28
cdr3_aa: ASSSAQGRGGYT

j_call: TRBJ2-7
v_call: TRBV7-8
cdr3_aa: ASSGGVAWEYYEQY

j_call: TRBJ2-1
v_call: TRBV5-1
cdr3_aa: ASSLALAGGNEQF